A single sample gave rise to the 4 T cell receptor beta chains below, sequenced in a study of T and B cells in COVID-19 patients. Multiplex PCR with BIOMED2 TRB-A/B primer pools amplified TRB rearrangements. One entry per CDR3 protein results from TCRdb running MiXCR on the multiplex PCR reads. The sample records about 14,000 distinct CDR3 sequences, about 28% being singletons. Each TRB amplification used about 250-550 ng of genomic DNA from blood. Sequenced material: blood. The origin of the receptors is a human donor who had recovered from COVID-19.

The V gene is TRBV15, the J gene TRBJ1-5; the D gene is possibly TRBD1 (5 bases). Trimming took 3 bases from V and 7 from J, leaving 19 bases between them. This CDR3 has 16 amino acids. Germline assignment: CDR1 LNHNV and CDR2 YYDKDF (reference sequence). DNA of the CDR3: TGTGCCACCAGCAGTCAGGGACCCCGGCTCGAGCAGCCCCAGCATTTT. Its protein is CATSSQGPRLEQPQHF.

Within the sample, this clonotype is medium-sized (0.01 to 0.1%). This rearrangement joins TRBV27 to TRBJ2-1, with D possibly TRBD2 on 5 matching bases. CDR3 size: 12 residues. Germline-derived CDR1 and CDR2 are MNHEY and SMNVEV (reference sequence). V was cut by 4 bases and J by 9 bases, with 10 bases left in between. The CDR3 region has the DNA TGTGCCAGCAGTTCCCGGACTGGTGAGCAGTTCTTC. Translated, it gives CASSSRTGEQFF.

The rearrangement links TRBV29-1 to TRBJ2-3; 12 nucleotides agree with TRBD2. CDR1 is SQVTM and CDR2 is ANQGSEA in the germline V gene. The CDR3 sequence is 20 residues long. V gave up 6 bases and J gave up 2 bases; unmatched junction bases: 21. CDR3 bases: TGCAGCGTAGACAGACTAGCGGGAGTGGGCGGGGAGCAGTACACAGATACGCAGTATTTT. Its protein product is CSVDRLAGVGGEQYTDTQYF.

The sample holds a few counts of this clonotype. The chain links TRBV7-6 to TRBJ2-2, with a weak D call TRBD1 (6 bases). CDR1 SGHVS and CDR2 FNYEAQ come from the germline V gene. V shed 7 bases and J shed 3 bases, with 15 bases lying between them. The CDR3 loop spans 15 amino acids. CDR3 residues: CASTPGDKDTGELFF. Written as DNA, the CDR3 is TGTGCCAGCACCCCTGGGGACAAAGACACCGGGGAGCTGTTTTTT.